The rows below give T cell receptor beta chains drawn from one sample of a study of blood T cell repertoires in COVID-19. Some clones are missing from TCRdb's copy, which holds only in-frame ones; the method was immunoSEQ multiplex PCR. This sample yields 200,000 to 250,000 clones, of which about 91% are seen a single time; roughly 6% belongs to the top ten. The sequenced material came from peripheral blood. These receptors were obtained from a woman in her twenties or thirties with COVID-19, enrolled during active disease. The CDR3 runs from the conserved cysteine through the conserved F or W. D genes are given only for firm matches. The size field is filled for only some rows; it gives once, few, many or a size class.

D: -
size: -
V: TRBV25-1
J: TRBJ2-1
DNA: TGTGCCAGCAGCCCCTCTATTGAGCAGTTCTTC
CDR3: CASSPSIEQFF

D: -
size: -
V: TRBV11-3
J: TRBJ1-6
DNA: TGTGCCAGCAGCCCGGGGATGGGGTCCTATAATTCACCCCTCCACTTT
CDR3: CASSPGMGSYNSPLHF

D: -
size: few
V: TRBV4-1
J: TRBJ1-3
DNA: TGCGCCAGCAGCCAAGAAGCAACCGCTAGGGGTGGAAACACCATATATTTT
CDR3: CASSQEATARGGNTIYF

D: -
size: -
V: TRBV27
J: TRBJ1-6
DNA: TGTGCCAGCAGTTTGGAGTTTATCAATTCACCCCTCCACTTT
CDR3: CASSLEFINSPLHF

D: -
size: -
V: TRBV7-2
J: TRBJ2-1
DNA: TGTGCCAGCAGCCCCCCAGGATATTCGGGGAATGAGCAGTTCTTC
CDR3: CASSPPGYSGNEQFF

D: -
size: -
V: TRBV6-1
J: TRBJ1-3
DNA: TGTGCCAGCAGTGAAGGTGGCACTGGAAACACCATATATTTT
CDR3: CASSEGGTGNTIYF

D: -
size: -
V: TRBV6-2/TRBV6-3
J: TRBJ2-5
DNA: TGTGCCAGCAGTTACGCTCCCCTAGGAATGCAAGAGACCCAGTACTTC
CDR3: CASSYAPLGMQETQYF

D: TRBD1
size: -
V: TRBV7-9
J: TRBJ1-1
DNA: TGTGCCAGCAGTTTATCACAGGGGATCCGGGCTCCCACTGAAGCTTTCTTT
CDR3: CASSLSQGIRAPTEAFF

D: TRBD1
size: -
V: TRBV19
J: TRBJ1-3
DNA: TGTGCCAGTAGTATAGGAATTTCGGGACAGGACTTTTCGGGCTCTGGAAACACCATATATTTT
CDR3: CASSIGISGQDFSGSGNTIYF

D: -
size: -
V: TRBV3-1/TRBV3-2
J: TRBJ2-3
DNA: TGTGCCAGCAGCCAAGATTGGGCTAGCACAGATACGCAGTATTTT
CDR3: CASSQDWASTDTQYF

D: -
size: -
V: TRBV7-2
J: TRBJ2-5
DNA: TGTGCCAGCAGCTCCCGGAACGAAGGGGCCCAGTACTTC
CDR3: CASSSRNEGAQYF

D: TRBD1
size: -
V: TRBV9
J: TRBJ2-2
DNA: TGTGCCAGCAGCCCCGGACAGGGGCCCACCGGGGAGCTGTTTTTT
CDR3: CASSPGQGPTGELFF

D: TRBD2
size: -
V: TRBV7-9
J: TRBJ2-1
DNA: TGTGCCAGCAGCATTAGCGGGGCTACCTACAATGAGCAGTTCTTC
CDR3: CASSISGATYNEQFF

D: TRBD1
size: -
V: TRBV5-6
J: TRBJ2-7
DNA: TGTGCCAGCAGCCCTGGACAGGGGGGCGAGCAGTACTTC
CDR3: CASSPGQGGEQYF

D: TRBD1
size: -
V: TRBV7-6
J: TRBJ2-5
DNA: TGTGCCAGCAGCTTAGCTCCCCCAACAGGGGGCCTTATGGAGACCCAGTACTTC
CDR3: CASSLAPPTGGLMETQYF

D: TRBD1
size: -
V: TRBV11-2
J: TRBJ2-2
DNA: TGTGCCAGCAGCCCACAGGGGGGGAACACCGGGGAGCTGTTTTTT
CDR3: CASSPQGGNTGELFF

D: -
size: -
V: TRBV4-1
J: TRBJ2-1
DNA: TGCGCCAGCAGCCAAACCGGGGCCTACAATGAGCAGTTCTTC
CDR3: CASSQTGAYNEQFF

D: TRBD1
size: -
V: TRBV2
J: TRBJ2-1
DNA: TGTGCCAGCAGTCTACGGCTTGGGGGGACAGGAAGGTACAATGAGCAGTTCTTC
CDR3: CASSLRLGGTGRYNEQFF

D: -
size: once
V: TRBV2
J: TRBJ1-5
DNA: TGTGCCAGCCGGCGGGGGGATAGCAATCAGCCCCAGCATTTT
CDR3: CASRRGDSNQPQHF

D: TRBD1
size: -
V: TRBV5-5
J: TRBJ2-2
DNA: TGTGCCAGCAGCTTCCAGGGGGCCGGGGAGCTGTTTTTT
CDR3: CASSFQGAGELFF

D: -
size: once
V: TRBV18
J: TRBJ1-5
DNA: TGTGCCAGCTCAGTATATAGCAATCAGCCCCAGCATTTT
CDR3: CASSVYSNQPQHF

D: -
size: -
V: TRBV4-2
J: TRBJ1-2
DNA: TGTGCCAGCAGCCAAGATCGTTCCGGGGGGGAAAGCGGCTACACCTTC
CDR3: CASSQDRSGGESGYTF

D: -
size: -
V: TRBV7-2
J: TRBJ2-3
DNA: TGTGCCAGCAGCTTAGCGTGGCGAGGAGATACGCAGTATTTT
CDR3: CASSLAWRGDTQYF

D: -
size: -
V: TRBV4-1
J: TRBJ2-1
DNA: TGCGCCAGCAGCCAACTGATCGGGGTAATTCCTTACAATGAGCAGTTCTTC
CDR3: CASSQLIGVIPYNEQFF

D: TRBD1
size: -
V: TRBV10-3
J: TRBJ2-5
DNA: TGTGCCATCAGTGAGACCGGGACAGGTCAGGAGACCCAGTACTTC
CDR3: CAISETGTGQETQYF

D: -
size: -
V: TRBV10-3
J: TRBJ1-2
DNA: TGTGCCATCAGTGAGTCCCCCAGTGGTGGCTACACCTTC
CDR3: CAISESPSGGYTF

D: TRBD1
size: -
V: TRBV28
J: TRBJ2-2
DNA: TGTGCCAGCAGTTGGACAGGACACGCCACAACTGGAGGGGAGCTGTTTTTT
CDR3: CASSWTGHATTGGELFF

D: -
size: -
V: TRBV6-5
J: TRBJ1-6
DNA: TGTGCCAGCAGCTTCCATAATTCACCCCTCCACTTT
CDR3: CASSFHNSPLHF

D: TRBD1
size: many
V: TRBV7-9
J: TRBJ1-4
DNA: TGTGCCAGCAGCTTAGTGGGGCAGGGGGCGTATAATGAAAAACTGTTTTTT
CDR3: CASSLVGQGAYNEKLFF

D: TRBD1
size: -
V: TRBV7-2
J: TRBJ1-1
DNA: TGTGCCAGCAGCTCGATGACAGGGGGCTTCAACACTGAAGCTTTCTTT
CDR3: CASSSMTGGFNTEAFF

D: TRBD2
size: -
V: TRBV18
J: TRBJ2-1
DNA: TGTGCCAGCTCACCCAACCGACTAGCGGGAGGGTACAATGAGCAGTTCTTC
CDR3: CASSPNRLAGGYNEQFF

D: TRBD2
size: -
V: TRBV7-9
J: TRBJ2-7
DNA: TGTGCCAGCTCCCGGGGGGACGAGCAGTACTTC
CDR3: CASSRGDEQYF

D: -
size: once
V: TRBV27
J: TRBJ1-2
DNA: TGTGCCAGTTCGGGGGGAGATAACTATGGCTACACCTTC
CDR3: CASSGGDNYGYTF

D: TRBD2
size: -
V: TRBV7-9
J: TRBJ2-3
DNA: TGTGCCAGCAGCTTAGGCGGCACGAGCGGGGCCACAGATACGCAGTATTTT
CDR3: CASSLGGTSGATDTQYF

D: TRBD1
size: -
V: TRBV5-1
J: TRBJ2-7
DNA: TGCGCCAGCAGCTTGGCGGGCGGACAGGCGGGTTCCGAGCAGTACTTC
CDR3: CASSLAGGQAGSEQYF

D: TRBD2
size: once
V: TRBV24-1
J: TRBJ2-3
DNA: TGTGCCACCGGGGCGGGAGTTAAGGATACGCAGTATTTT
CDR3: CATGAGVKDTQYF

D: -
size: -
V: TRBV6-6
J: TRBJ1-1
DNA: TGTGCCAGCAGTTTCCCCCCTCCCGCTGAAGCTTTCTTT
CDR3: CASSFPPPAEAFF

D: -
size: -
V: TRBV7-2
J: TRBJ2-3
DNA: TGTGCCAGCAGCTTCGGCGGGGTACTCACAGATACGCAGTATTTT
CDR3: CASSFGGVLTDTQYF

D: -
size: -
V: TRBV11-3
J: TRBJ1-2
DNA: TGTGCCAGCAGCGGCGGGACGGTGGGCTATGGCTACACCTTC
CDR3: CASSGGTVGYGYTF

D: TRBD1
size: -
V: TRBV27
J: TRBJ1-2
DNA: TGTGCCAGCAGTACCTACAGGGGGCGCAATGGCTACACCTTC
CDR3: CASSTYRGRNGYTF

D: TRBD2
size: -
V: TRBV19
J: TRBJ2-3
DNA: TGTGCCAGTAGTCAAAGCGGGAGTGGCACAGATACGCAGTATTTT
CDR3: CASSQSGSGTDTQYF

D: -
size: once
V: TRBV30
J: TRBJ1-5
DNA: TGTGCCTGGAGTGGGGGGGGTAGCAATCAGCCCCAGCATTTT
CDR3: CAWSGGGSNQPQHF

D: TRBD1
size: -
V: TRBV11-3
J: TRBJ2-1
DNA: TGTGCCAGCAGCACGCGGACAGGTACGAAAGGGCGGGATGAGCAGTTCTTC
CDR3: CASSTRTGTKGRDEQFF

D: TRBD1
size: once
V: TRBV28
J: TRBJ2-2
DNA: TGTGCCAGCAGTCCACAGGGGGCCACCGGGGAGCTGTTTTTT
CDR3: CASSPQGATGELFF

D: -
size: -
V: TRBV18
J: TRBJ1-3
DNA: TGTGCCAGCTCACCAACGGTGGTGAGCTCTGGAAACACCATATATTTT
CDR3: CASSPTVVSSGNTIYF